This T cell receptor beta chain was found in a study of breast tumors, draining lymph nodes, adjacent tissues. Overall study results and limits: Findings are consistent with lymph node origin and intratumoral expansion of most tumor T cells. Tumor TCR diversity was below lymph nodes but above nontumor tissue. Compared with basal-like, luminal-like tumors shared significantly more repertoire with nontumor tissue. The lymph node origin of tumor T cells was framed as consistent with a hypothesis, not demonstrated.

The CDR3 covers 15 residues. In germline, CDR1 is MRHNA, CDR2 SNTAGT. With respect to this clonotype: The antigen is unknown. Compared with germline, one end of the junction differs, possibly owing to a read error.

Axillary draining lymph nodes of breast cancer patients supplied the node samples. TCRdb fed the multiplex PCR reads into MiXCR, producing one record per CDR3 protein. The data hold around 140,000 distinct CDR3 sequences, with 20% to 25% observed a single time. This receptor was obtained from a female donor with breast cancer. Some clones in this sample may be carry-over from other donors' samples. The genes are TRBV6-4 and TRBJ2-7; TRBD2 is a possible D gene (5 bases). Sample: axillary lymph node tissue. As DNA, the CDR3 is TGTGCCAGCAGTGTTAGGACTTACACTCCTTACGGGCAGTACTTC. As protein: CASSVRTYTPYGQYF.